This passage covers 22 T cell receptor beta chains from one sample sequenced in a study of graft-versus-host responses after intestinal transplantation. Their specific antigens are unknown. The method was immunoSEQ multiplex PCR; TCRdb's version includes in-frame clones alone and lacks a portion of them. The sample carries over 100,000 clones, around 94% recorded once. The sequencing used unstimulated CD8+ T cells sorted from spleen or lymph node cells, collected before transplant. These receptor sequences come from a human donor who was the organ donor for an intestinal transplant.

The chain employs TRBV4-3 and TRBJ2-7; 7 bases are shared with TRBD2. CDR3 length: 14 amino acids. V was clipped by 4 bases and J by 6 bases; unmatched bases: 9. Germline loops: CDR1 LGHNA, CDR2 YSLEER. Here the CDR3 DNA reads TGCGCCAGCAGCCTGAGGACTAGGTTCGGCGAGCAGTACTTC. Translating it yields CASSLRTRFGEQYF.

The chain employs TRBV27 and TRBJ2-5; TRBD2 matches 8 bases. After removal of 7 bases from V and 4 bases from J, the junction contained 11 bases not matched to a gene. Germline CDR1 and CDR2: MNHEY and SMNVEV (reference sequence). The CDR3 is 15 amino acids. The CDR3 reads CASNTIAAGVETQYF. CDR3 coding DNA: TGTGCCAGCAATACGATCGCAGCGGGAGTAGAGACCCAGTACTTC.

The CDR3 nucleotides are TGCGCCAGCAGCTTCAATGCAGATACGCAGTATTTT. Protein: CASSFNADTQYF. The chain uses TRBV5-1 and TRBJ2-3, with D uncertain. The germline V gene has CDR1 SGHRS and CDR2 YFSETQ. The CDR3 is 12 residues long. Trimming removed 2 bases from V and 4 bases from J, with 5 bases in between.

The CDR3: CASQGQGAMPGEAYNEQFF. The CDR3 DNA sequence: TGTGCCAGCCAAGGACAGGGGGCGATGCCGGGTGAGGCCTACAATGAGCAGTTCTTC. The V and J genes are TRBV9 and TRBJ2-1; 11 nucleotides agree with TRBD1. CDR3 size: 19 residues. Germline CDR1 and CDR2: SGDLS and YYNGEE. J lost 2 bases, V lost 7 bases, and 17 bases had no gene match. Based on the CDR3 plus reference TRBV9 and TRBJ2-1, the full variable domain is DSGVTQTPKHLITATGQRVTLRCSPRSGDLSVYWYQQSLDQGLQFLIQYYNGEERAKGNILERFSAQQFPDLHSELNLSSLELGDSALYFCASQGQGAMPGEAYNEQFFGPGTRLTVL.

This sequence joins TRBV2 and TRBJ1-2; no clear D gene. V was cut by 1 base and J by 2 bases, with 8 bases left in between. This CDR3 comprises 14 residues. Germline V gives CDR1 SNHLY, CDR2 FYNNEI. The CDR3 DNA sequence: TGTGCCAGCAGTGAAGTGGCGGGGAACTATGGCTACACCTTC. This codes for CASSEVAGNYGYTF.

The CDR3 coding sequence is TGTGCCAGTAGTATAGACAACAGCTACAATGAGCAGTTCTTC. It translates to CASSIDNSYNEQFF. The chain uses TRBV19 and TRBJ2-1; D gene uncertain. Trimming stripped 0 bases from V and 3 bases from J, with 6 bases between. This CDR3 has 14 residues. In germline, CDR1 is LNHDA, CDR2 SQIVND (reference sequence).

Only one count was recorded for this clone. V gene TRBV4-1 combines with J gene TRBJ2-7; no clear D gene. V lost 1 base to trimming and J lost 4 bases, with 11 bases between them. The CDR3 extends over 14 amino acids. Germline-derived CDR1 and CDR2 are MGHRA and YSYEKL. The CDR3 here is CASSQVAQLYEQYF. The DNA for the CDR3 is TGCGCCAGCAGCCAAGTCGCACAATTGTACGAGCAGTACTTC.

In nucleotides, the CDR3 is TGTGCCAGTAGTATAGACAACGGGAGAACCTACAATGAGCAGTTCTTC. It codes for CASSIDNGRTYNEQFF. V usage is TRBV19 and J usage is TRBJ2-1; TRBD2 is a possible D gene (6 bases). CDR3 length: 16 amino acids. V was clipped by 0 bases and J by 2 bases, with 11 bases between them. Germline CDR1 and CDR2: LNHDA and SQIVND (reference sequence).

The CDR3 nucleotides read TGCGCCAGCCGCAGTCAAGGTTCCCGCGGGAGTGGTTACGAGCAGTACTTC. It specifies CASRSQGSRGSGYEQYF. This chain connects TRBV23-1 to TRBJ2-7; 7 bases line up with TRBD2. TRBV23-1 is reported as an ORF; its role is uncertain. V shed 8 bases, J shed 4 bases, and the junction held 20 bases outside the gene matches. This CDR3 spans 17 amino acids.

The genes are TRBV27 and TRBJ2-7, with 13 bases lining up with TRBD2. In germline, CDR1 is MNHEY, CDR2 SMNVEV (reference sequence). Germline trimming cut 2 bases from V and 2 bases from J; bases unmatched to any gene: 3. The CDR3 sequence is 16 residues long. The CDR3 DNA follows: TGTGCCAGCAGTTTAGATGGACTAGCGGGGGCCTACGAGCAGTACTTC. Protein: CASSLDGLAGAYEQYF.

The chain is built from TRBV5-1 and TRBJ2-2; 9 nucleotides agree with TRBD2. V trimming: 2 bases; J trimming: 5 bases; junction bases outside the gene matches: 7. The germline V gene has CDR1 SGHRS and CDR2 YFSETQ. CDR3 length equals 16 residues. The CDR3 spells CASSFLAGVWTGELFF. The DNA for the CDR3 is TGCGCCAGCAGCTTTTTAGCGGGAGTTTGGACCGGGGAGCTGTTTTTT.

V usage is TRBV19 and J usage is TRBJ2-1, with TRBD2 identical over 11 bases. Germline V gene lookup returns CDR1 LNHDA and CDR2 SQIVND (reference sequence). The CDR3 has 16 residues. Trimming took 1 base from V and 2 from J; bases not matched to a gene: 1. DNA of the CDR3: TGTGCCAGTAGTATAGGACTAGCGGGACCCTACAATGAGCAGTTCTTC. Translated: CASSIGLAGPYNEQFF.

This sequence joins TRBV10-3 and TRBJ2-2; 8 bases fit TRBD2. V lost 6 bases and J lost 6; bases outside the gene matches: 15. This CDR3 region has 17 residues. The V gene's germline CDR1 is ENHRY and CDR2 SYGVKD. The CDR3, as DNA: TGTGCCATCAGGGCGGGGCCGAATTTAGCGGGACCCGGGGAGCTGTTTTTT. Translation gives CAIRAGPNLAGPGELFF.

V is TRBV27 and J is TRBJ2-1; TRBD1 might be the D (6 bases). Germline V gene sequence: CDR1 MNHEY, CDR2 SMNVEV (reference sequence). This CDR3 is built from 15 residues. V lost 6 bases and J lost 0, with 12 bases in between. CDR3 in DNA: TGTGCCAGCAGACAAGGACAGAGCTCCTACAATGAGCAGTTCTTC. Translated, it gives CASRQGQSSYNEQFF.

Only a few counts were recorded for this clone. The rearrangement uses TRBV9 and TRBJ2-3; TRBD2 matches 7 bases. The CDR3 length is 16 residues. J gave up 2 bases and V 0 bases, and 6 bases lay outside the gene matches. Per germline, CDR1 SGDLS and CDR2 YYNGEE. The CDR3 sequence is CASSVVGAGYTDTQYF. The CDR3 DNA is TGTGCCAGCAGCGTAGTCGGAGCGGGGTACACAGATACGCAGTATTTT.

The CDR3 DNA reads as TGTGCCAGCAGTCTCCCAGGAAGACATTACGAGCAGTACTTC. Its protein is CASSLPGRHYEQYF. This chain uses TRBV2 with TRBJ2-7; D uncertain. This CDR3 has 14 amino acids. V lost 5 bases to trimming and J lost 4 bases, with 15 bases between them. CDR1 is SNHLY, CDR2 FYNNEI, per germline.

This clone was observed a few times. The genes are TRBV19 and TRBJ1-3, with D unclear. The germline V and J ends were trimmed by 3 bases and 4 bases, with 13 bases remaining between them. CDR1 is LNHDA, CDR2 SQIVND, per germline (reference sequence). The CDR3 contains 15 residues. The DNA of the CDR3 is TGTGCCAGTAGTATGGAAGGGTCCCCGGGAAACACCATATATTTT. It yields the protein CASSMEGSPGNTIYF.

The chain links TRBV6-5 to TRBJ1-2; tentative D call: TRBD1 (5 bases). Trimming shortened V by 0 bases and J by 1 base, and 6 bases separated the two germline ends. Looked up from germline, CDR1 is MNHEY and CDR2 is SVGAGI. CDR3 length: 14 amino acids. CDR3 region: CASSYSGVNYGYTF. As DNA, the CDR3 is TGTGCCAGCAGTTACTCGGGGGTTAACTATGGCTACACCTTC.

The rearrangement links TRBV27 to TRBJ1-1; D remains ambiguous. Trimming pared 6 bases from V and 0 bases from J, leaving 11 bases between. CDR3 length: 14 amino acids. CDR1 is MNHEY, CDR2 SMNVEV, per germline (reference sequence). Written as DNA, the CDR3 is TGTGCCAGCAGAATAGGAGGTATGAACACTGAAGCTTTCTTT. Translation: CASRIGGMNTEAFF.

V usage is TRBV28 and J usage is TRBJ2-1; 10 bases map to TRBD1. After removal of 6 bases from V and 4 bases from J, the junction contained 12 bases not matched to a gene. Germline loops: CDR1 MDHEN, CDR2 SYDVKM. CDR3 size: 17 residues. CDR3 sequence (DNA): TGTGCCAGCAGCTCCGGGACAGGGGTTATTTCGTACAATGAGCAGTTCTTC. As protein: CASSSGTGVISYNEQFF. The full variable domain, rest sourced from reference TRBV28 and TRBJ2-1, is DVKVTQSSRYLVKRTGEKVFLECVQDMDHENMFWYRQDPGLGLRLIYFSYDVKMKEKGDIPEGYSVSREKKERFSLILESASTNQTSMYLCASSSGTGVISYNEQFFGPGTRLTVL.

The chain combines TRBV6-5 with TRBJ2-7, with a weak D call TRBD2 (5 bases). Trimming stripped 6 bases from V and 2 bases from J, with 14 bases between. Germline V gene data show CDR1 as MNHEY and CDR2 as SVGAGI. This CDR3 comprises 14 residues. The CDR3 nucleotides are TGTGCCAGCAGCCCCACTCCGAGGGCCTACGAGCAGTACTTC. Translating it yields CASSPTPRAYEQYF.

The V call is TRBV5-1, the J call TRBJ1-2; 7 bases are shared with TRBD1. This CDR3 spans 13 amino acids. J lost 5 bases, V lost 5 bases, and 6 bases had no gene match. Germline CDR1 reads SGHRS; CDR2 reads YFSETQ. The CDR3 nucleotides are TGCGCCAGCAGTTCCACAGGGGATTATGGCTACACCTTC. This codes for CASSSTGDYGYTF.